The rows below give T cell receptor beta chains drawn from one sample of a study of T-cell memory formation after mild COVID-19. MiXCR, run by TCRdb on the 5' RACE reads, gives a single entry per CDR3 protein. The table shows hundreds of thousands of distinct CDR3 sequences, with roughly 15% occurring only once. Sequencing used PBMCs or a T cell subset sorted from them (not recorded which). Receptors originate from a man aged 18 to 29 who had mild COVID-19 (a few samples of this study predate the infection). Cell type and time point are not known. Both conserved end residues are part of each CDR3. A D gene is named only where the DNA matches it firmly. Clone size is given for some rows only: seen once, a few or many times, or a class if the clone is expanded.

CDR3aa	CDR3nt	len	j_gene	d_gene	v_gene	abundance
CASSQMGTQYF	TGCGCCAGCAGCCAAATGGGGACCCAGTACTTC	11	TRBJ2-5	NA	TRBV4-3	few
CASSLALASEQYF	TGTGCCAGCAGCTTGGCCCTGGCTTCGGAGCAGTACTTC	13	TRBJ2-7	NA	TRBV5-4	NA
CASRTRMGNTEAFF	TGTGCCAGCCGTACCCGGATGGGGAACACTGAAGCTTTCTTT	14	TRBJ1-1	NA	TRBV28	NA
CATSPSLGNQPQHF	TGTGCCACCAGCCCGTCGCTAGGCAATCAGCCCCAGCATTTT	14	TRBJ1-5	NA	TRBV15	few
CSAWTTVNEKLFF	TGCAGTGCTTGGACAACCGTAAATGAAAAACTGTTTTTT	13	TRBJ1-4	NA	TRBV20-1	few
CASNDPVGGRPETQYF	TGTGCCAGCAACGACCCCGTCGGGGGGCGTCCAGAGACCCAGTACTTC	16	TRBJ2-5	NA	TRBV7-6	few
CASSFGSPPGMAFF	TGCGCCAGCAGCTTTGGTAGCCCGCCCGGAATGGCTTTCTTT	14	TRBJ1-1	NA	TRBV5-1	NA
CASSLGTGPGANVLTF	TGTGCCAGCAGCTTGGGGACAGGGCCCGGGGCCAACGTCCTGACTTTC	16	TRBJ2-6	TRBD1	TRBV5-8	once
CAWDRTTSVEQYF	TGTGCCTGGGACCGGACAACTTCGGTCGAGCAGTACTTC	13	TRBJ2-7	NA	TRBV30	NA
CASSFLGGRVQETQYF	TGTGCCAGCAGCTTTCTGGGGGGGAGGGTCCAAGAGACCCAGTACTTC	16	TRBJ2-5	TRBD2	TRBV7-9	NA
CASSFGMTNYGYTF	TGTGCCAGCAGCTTCGGCATGACTAACTATGGCTACACCTTC	14	TRBJ1-2	NA	TRBV5-4	few
CASSLAPGTETQYF	TGTGCCAGCAGCTTAGCCCCGGGGACGGAGACCCAGTACTTC	14	TRBJ2-5	NA	TRBV7-2	NA
CASSYFSGQETQYF	TGTGCCAGCAGTTACTTCAGCGGGCAAGAGACCCAGTACTTC	14	TRBJ2-5	NA	TRBV6-5	many
CASSPRQGVILDEQFF	TGCGCCAGCAGCCCGCGACAGGGGGTAATTTTGGATGAGCAGTTCTTC	16	TRBJ2-1	TRBD1	TRBV5-1	NA
CASSRGGTIPSEAFF	TGTGCCAGCAGCCGCGGTGGGACAATTCCTTCTGAAGCTTTCTTT	15	TRBJ1-1	NA	TRBV12-3/TRBV12-4	NA
CASATSGRGEAFF	TGTGCCAGCGCAACCTCGGGGCGCGGTGAAGCTTTCTTT	13	TRBJ1-1	NA	TRBV7-2	many
CASSPLGQGEETQYF	TGTGCCAGCTCACCACTGGGACAGGGTGAAGAGACCCAGTACTTC	15	TRBJ2-5	TRBD1	TRBV18	few
CASSYPGGATQYF	TGTGCCAGCAGTTACCCAGGTGGCGCGACCCAGTACTTC	13	TRBJ2-5	NA	TRBV6-5	many
CSAGRDRRTDTQYF	TGCAGTGCTGGGCGTGACAGGCGGACAGATACGCAGTATTTT	14	TRBJ2-3	NA	TRBV20-1	NA
CATREADRMNTEAFF	TGTGCCACCAGGGAGGCGGACCGAATGAACACTGAAGCTTTCTTT	15	TRBJ1-1	NA	TRBV15	NA
CASTGPWQLCVETQYF	TGTGCCAGCACCGGTCCGTGGCAGCTATGTGTTGAGACCCAGTACTTC	16	TRBJ2-5	NA	TRBV12-3/TRBV12-4	few
CASSYSFTKTETQYF	TGTGCCAGCAGTTACTCCTTCACCAAGACTGAGACCCAGTACTTC	15	TRBJ2-5	NA	TRBV6-2/TRBV6-3	NA
CASRLRDRETYGYTF	TGTGCCAGCAGGCTCCGGGACAGGGAGACCTATGGCTACACCTTC	15	TRBJ1-2	TRBD1	TRBV6-5	NA
CASSLGTAGPDTQYF	TGTGCCAGCAGCTTAGGGACAGCCGGGCCAGATACGCAGTATTTT	15	TRBJ2-3	NA	TRBV7-9	NA
CAISVQGRGYTF	TGTGCCATCAGTGTGCAGGGGAGAGGCTACACCTTC	12	TRBJ1-2	NA	TRBV10-3	NA
CASSPLRRGGYTF	TGTGCCAGCAGCCCCCTCAGGAGGGGTGGCTACACCTTC	13	TRBJ1-2	NA	TRBV3-1	few
CASIWIPPRTDTQYF	TGTGCCAGCATCTGGATACCCCCCCGCACAGATACGCAGTATTTT	15	TRBJ2-3	NA	TRBV7-2	few
CASKNIQYF	TGTGCCAGCAAAAACATTCAGTACTTC	9	TRBJ2-4	NA	TRBV19	NA
CASTPGGTASGNTIYF	TGTGCCAGCACCCCGGGGGGGACTGCCTCTGGAAACACCATATATTTT	16	TRBJ1-3	NA	TRBV7-9	NA
CASSPLETGVHF	TGTGCCAGCAGTCCCTTGGAGACGGGTGTCCATTTT	12	TRBJ1-4	NA	TRBV2	many
CASSAAGQGSDEQYF	TGTGCCAGCAGTGCAGCGGGACAGGGGAGTGACGAGCAGTACTTC	15	TRBJ2-7	TRBD1	TRBV6-4	NA
CSAKWGPPNTGELFF	TGCAGTGCTAAATGGGGGCCCCCGAACACCGGGGAGCTGTTTTTT	15	TRBJ2-2	NA	TRBV20-1	many
CASSKPGTRKIYEQFF	TGTGCCAGCAGTAAACCCGGGACTAGAAAGATTTATGAGCAGTTCTTC	16	TRBJ2-1	TRBD2	TRBV27	few
CASSLDGTEQYF	TGTGCCAGCAGCTTAGACGGCACCGAGCAGTACTTC	12	TRBJ2-7	NA	TRBV11-2	few
CASSFRRTGRGLNSPLHF	TGTGCCAGCAGCTTTCGCCGGACAGGGAGGGGACTCAATTCACCCCTCCACTTT	18	TRBJ1-6	TRBD1	TRBV7-2	NA
CASSSSGFTYEQYF	TGTGCCAGCAGTTCCTCAGGGTTCACCTACGAGCAGTACTTC	14	TRBJ2-7	NA	TRBV6-5	few
CASRTNRGGYTF	TGTGCCAGCAGAACGAACAGGGGAGGCTACACCTTC	12	TRBJ1-2	TRBD1	TRBV28	few
CATSRGGTGDTEAFF	TGTGCCACCAGCAGGGGGGGGACAGGGGACACTGAAGCTTTCTTT	15	TRBJ1-1	TRBD1	TRBV15	few
CSAPRTSLETQYF	TGCAGTGCCCCAAGGACTAGCTTGGAGACCCAGTACTTC	13	TRBJ2-5	TRBD2	TRBV20-1	many
CASSQGSGAYEQYF	TGTGCCAGCAGCCAAGGTTCCGGGGCCTACGAGCAGTACTTC	14	TRBJ2-7	NA	TRBV3-1	few
CASSLDPSGTGGNGYTF	TGCGCCAGCAGCTTGGATCCTTCCGGGACAGGGGGGAATGGCTACACCTTC	17	TRBJ1-2	TRBD1	TRBV5-1	many
CASSQDGTATDTQYF	TGCGCCAGCAGCCAAGATGGCACCGCCACAGATACGCAGTATTTT	15	TRBJ2-3	NA	TRBV4-1	many
CASSYWGHRRETQYF	TGTGCCAGCAGTTACTGGGGGCACAGGAGAGAGACCCAGTACTTC	15	TRBJ2-5	NA	TRBV6-5	many
CASRDSAYEQYF	TGTGCCAGCAGGGACAGCGCCTACGAGCAGTACTTC	12	TRBJ2-7	NA	TRBV28	many
CASNDSYGYTF	TGCGCCAGCAACGACTCTTATGGCTACACCTTC	11	TRBJ1-2	NA	TRBV5-1	few
CATSRDYTTNYGYTF	TGTGCCACCAGCAGAGATTATACCACTAACTATGGCTACACCTTC	15	TRBJ1-2	NA	TRBV15	few